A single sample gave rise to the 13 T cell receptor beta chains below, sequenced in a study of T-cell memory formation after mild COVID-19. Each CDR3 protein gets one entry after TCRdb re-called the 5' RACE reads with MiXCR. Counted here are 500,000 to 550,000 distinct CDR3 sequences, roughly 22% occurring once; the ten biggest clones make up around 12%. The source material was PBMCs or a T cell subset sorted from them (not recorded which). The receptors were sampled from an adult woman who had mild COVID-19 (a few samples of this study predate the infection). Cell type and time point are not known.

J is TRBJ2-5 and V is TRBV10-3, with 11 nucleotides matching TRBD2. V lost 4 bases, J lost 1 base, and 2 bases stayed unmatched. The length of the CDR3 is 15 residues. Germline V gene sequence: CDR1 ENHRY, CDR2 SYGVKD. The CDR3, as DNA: TGTGCCATCAGTGGGACTAGCGGGTTCCAAGAGACCCAGTACTTC. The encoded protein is CAISGTSGFQETQYF.

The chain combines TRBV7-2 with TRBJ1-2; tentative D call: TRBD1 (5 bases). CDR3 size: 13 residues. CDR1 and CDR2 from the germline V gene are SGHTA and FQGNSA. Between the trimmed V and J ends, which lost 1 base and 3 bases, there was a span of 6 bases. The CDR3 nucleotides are TGTGCCAGCAGCTTAGGCAGGGACTATGGCTACACCTTC. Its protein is CASSLGRDYGYTF.

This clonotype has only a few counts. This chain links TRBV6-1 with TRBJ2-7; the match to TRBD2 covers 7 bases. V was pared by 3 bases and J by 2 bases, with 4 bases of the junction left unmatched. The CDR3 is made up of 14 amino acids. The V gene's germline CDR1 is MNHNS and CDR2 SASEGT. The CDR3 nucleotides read TGTGCCAGCAGTGACTTAGCGGGCCCCTACGAGCAGTACTTC. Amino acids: CASSDLAGPYEQYF.

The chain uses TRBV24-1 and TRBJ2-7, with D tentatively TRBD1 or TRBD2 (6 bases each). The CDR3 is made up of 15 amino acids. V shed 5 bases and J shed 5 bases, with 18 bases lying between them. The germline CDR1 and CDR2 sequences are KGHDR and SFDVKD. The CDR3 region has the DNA TGTGCCACCAGTGGAAAGGGGGGATTCCGGAACGAGCAGTACTTC. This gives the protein CATSGKGGFRNEQYF.

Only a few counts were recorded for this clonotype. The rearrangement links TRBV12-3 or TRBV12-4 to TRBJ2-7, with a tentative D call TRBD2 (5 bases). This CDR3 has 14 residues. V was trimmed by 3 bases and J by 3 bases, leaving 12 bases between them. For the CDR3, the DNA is TGTGCCAGCAGTTTCATGCCAGAGGGCTACGAGCAGTACTTC. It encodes CASSFMPEGYEQYF.

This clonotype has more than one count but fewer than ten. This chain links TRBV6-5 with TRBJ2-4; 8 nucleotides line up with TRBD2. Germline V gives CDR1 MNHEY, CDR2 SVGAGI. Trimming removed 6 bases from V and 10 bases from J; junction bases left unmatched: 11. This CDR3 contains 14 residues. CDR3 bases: TGTGCCAGCAGCATAGGGTCCCCGGGGGGGATTCAGTACTTC. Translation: CASSIGSPGGIQYF.

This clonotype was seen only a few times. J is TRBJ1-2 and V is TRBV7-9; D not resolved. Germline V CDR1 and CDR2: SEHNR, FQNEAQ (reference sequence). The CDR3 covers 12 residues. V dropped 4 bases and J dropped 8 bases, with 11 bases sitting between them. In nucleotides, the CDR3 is TGTGCCAGCAGCTCAATTACTGGGGGCTACACCTTC. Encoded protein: CASSSITGGYTF.

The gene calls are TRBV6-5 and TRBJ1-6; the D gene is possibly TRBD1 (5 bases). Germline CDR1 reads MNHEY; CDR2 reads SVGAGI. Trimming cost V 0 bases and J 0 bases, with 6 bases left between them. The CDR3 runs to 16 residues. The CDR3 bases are TGTGCCAGCAGTTACTCCGACAGCTCCTATAATTCACCCCTCCACTTT. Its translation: CASSYSDSSYNSPLHF.

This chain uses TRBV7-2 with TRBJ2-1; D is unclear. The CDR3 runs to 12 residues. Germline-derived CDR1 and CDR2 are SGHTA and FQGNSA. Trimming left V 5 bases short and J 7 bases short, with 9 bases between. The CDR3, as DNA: TGTGCCAGCAGCCGCCAACGGAATGAGCAGTTCTTC. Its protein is CASSRQRNEQFF.

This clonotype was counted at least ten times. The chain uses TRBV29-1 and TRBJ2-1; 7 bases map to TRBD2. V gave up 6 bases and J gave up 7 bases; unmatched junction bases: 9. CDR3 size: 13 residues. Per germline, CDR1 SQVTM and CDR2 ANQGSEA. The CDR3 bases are TGCAGCGTGGAGCGGGGTGTTGATAATGAGCAGTTCTTC. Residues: CSVERGVDNEQFF.

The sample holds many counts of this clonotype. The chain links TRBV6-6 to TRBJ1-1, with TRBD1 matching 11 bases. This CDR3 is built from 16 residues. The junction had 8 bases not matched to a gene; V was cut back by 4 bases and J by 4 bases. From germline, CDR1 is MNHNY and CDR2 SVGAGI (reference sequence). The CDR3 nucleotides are TGTGCCAGCAGTTCAATAGGACAGGGGGCGGCCACTGAAGCTTTCTTT. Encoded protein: CASSSIGQGAATEAFF.

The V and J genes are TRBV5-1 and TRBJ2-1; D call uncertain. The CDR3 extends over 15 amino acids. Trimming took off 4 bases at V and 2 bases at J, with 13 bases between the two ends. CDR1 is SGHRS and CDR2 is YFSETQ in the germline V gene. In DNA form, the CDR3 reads TGCGCCAGCAGCGACCTAGACGGGCCCTACAATGAGCAGTTCTTC. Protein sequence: CASSDLDGPYNEQFF.

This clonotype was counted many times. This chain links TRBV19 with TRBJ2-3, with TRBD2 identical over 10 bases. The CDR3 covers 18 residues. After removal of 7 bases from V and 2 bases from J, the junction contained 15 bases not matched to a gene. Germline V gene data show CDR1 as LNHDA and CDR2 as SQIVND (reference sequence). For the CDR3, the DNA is TGTGCCAGTATGCCCATGGGGAGCGGGAGGGCCGCCACAGATACGCAGTATTTT. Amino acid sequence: CASMPMGSGRAATDTQYF.